This TCR beta chain stems from a study of T cell repertoires in cytomegalovirus infection. Across the whole study: Evidence of both CMV infection and a matching HLA type came from public TCR beta signatures. Notes on the study in general: Summed public TCR beta family frequency identified CMV carriers bearing the relevant HLA. Ex vivo, HLA-C-restricted CMV-specific TCR beta clonotypes prevailed over the rest of the response.

This clonotype occurred a few times. Its specificity is unknown. V dropped 5 bases and J dropped 2 bases, with 10 bases sitting between them. This CDR3 has 14 amino acids. TCRdb independently ran MiXCR on the reads; one entry per CDR3 protein. There are some 230,000 distinct CDR3 sequences in the sample; roughly 22% occur only once, and about 18% lies in the top ten. The clonotype comes from a human donor in good health (CMV status not recorded). Some clones in this sample may be carry-over from other donors' samples. The sequenced sample was CD8+ T cells from PBMCs. The chain uses TRBV7-1 and TRBJ1-3; the D is unclear. TRBV7-1 is marked as an open reading frame, function uncertain. This chain's CDR3 is CASSPDSAGNTIYF. CDR3 coding DNA: TGTGCCAGCAGCCCCGACTCAGCTGGAAACACCATATATTTT.